These 8 T cell receptor beta chains originate from one sample sequenced in a study of response to subunit inactivated influenza vaccine. TCRdb re-called the RT-PCR reads through MiXCR, storing one row per CDR3 protein. The sample gives 650,000 to 700,000 distinct CDR3 sequences, about a sixth of which show up once; around 10% is in the top ten. This specimen was PBMCs from blood, taken 11 to 12 days after vaccination. Receptor source: a man aged 50-59 years who received an inactivated influenza vaccine.

The rearrangement uses TRBV18 and TRBJ2-1; D is uncertain. The V and J ends lost 3 bases and 10 bases respectively, with 13 bases between them. CDR1 is KGHSH, CDR2 LQKENI, per germline. This CDR3 comprises 13 residues. CDR3 region: CASSPRVAGEQFF. The CDR3 DNA reads TGTGCCAGCTCACCCCGTGTAGCCGGGGAGCAGTTCTTC.

The chain employs TRBV29-1 and TRBJ2-5, with 7 bases identical to TRBD2. Trimming took 8 bases from V and 2 from J; bases not matched to a gene: 17. Per germline, CDR1 SQVTM and CDR2 ANQGSEA. This CDR3 comprises 16 residues. The CDR3 sequence: CSHTQRAGTIQETQYF. The CDR3 bases are TGCAGCCACACCCAGAGGGCAGGGACTATTCAAGAGACCCAGTACTTC.

The chain joins TRBV3-1 to TRBJ2-4; TRBD2 might be the D (5 bases). The V end was cut by 4 bases, the J end by 8 bases, with 18 bases between. The CDR3 is 15 amino acids. Germline CDR1 LGHDT, CDR2 YNNKEL (reference sequence). This chain's CDR3 is CASSPTSRGSDIQYF. The CDR3 nucleotides read TGTGCCAGCAGCCCCACGAGCCGGGGATCGGACATTCAGTACTTC.

As DNA, the CDR3 is TGCGCCAGCAGCCCCGTGTCGAACACTGAAGCTTTCTTT. Translating gives CASSPVSNTEAFF. The chain joins TRBV5-1 to TRBJ1-1; no firm D call. Looked up from germline, CDR1 is SGHRS and CDR2 is YFSETQ. The V end lost 4 bases, the J end lost 1 base, and 8 bases lay between the germline ends. This CDR3 has 13 amino acids.

This clonotype turned up a few times. The chain links TRBV12-3 or TRBV12-4 to TRBJ1-1; D gene uncertain. Deletions cut 5 bases from V and 11 bases from J, with 15 bases between. This CDR3 comprises 12 residues. CDR3 sequence reads: CASSLDRILAFF. The CDR3 DNA reads as TGTGCCAGCAGTCTGGACCGCATTTTGGCTTTCTTT.

DNA for the CDR3: TGCAGCGTTGGCCCGAACAGGGGCGGTGTCGTTGGCTACACCTTC. Protein product: CSVGPNRGGVVGYTF. The J gene is TRBJ1-2, the V gene TRBV29-1; TRBD1 aligns across 7 bases. CDR1 SQVTM and CDR2 ANQGSEA come from the germline V gene. Losses at the gene ends were 4 bases for V and 7 bases for J; bases not matched to a gene: 15. This CDR3 has 15 amino acids. Filled out from reference TRBV29-1 and TRBJ1-2, the complete variable domain reads SAVISQKPSRDICQRGTSLTIQCQVDSQVTMMFWYRQQPGQSLTLIATANQGSEATYESGFVIDKFPISRPNLTFSTLTVSNMSPEDSSIYLCSVGPNRGGVVGYTFGSGTRLTVV.

This clonotype was recorded at least ten times. The chain carries TRBV12-3 or TRBV12-4 and TRBJ1-6; maybe TRBD1 (6 bases). The CDR3 length is 14 residues. The V end lost 6 bases, the J end lost 9 bases, and 15 bases lay between the germline ends. The CDR3 nucleotides read TGTGCCAGCAGGGGAGGGGGTGTTAGTTCACCCCTCCACTTT. It specifies CASRGGGVSSPLHF.

The V and J genes are TRBV3-1 and TRBJ1-6; no clear D gene. There are 13 residues in the CDR3. The germline CDR1 and CDR2 sequences are LGHDT and YNNKEL (reference sequence). Trimming cost V 1 base and J 9 bases, with 7 bases left between them. CDR3 nucleotides: TGTGCCAGCAGCCAAGTCGTCCGTTCACCCCTCCACTTT. Translated, it gives CASSQVVRSPLHF.